This T cell receptor (beta chain) is from a study of blood T cell repertoires in COVID-19. Turning to the study itself: Specimens from acute and convalescent COVID-19 originated in the United States, Italy and Spain. Sources were T cells, B-cell-depleted T cells, or PBMCs; the material itself was cDNA or gDNA.

Patients in Seattle were enrolled during active infection, then followed longitudinally. In the study's own analysis: Estimated nucleated cell counts came from reference gene primer amplification. Using immunoSEQ multiplex PCR, the repertoire was profiled, and TCRdb retains in-frame clones only, with some absent. The V and J calls and clone size come from that table; D and trimming were worked out from the DNA. The table shows some 370,000 clones, with 80% to 90% occurring only once. J was trimmed by 2 bases and V by 2 bases; bases with no gene match: 11. The CDR3 spans 17 residues. Germline loops: CDR1 GTSNPN, CDR2 SVGIG (reference sequence).

The receptor was isolated from a woman in her 30s with COVID-19, enrolled during active disease. This sequence joins TRBV30 and TRBJ1-5, with 8 bases aligning to TRBD1. Sequenced: peripheral blood. In DNA, the CDR3 is TGTGCCTGGAGTTCCCGACAGGGGCCTGGTGGCAATCAGCCCCAGCATTTT. Protein: CAWSSRQGPGGNQPQHF.